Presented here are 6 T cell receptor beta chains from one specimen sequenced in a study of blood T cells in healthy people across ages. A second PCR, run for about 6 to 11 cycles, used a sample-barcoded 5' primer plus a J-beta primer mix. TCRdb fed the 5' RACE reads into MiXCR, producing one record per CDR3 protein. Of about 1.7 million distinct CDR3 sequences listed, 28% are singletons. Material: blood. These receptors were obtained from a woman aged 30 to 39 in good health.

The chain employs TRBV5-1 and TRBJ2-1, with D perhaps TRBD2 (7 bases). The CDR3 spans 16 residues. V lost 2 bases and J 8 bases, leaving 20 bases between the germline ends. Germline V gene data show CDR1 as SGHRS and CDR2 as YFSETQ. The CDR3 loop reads CASSFGGPASMDEQFF. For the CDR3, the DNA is TGCGCCAGCAGCTTCGGGGGGCCGGCCTCGATGGATGAGCAGTTCTTC.

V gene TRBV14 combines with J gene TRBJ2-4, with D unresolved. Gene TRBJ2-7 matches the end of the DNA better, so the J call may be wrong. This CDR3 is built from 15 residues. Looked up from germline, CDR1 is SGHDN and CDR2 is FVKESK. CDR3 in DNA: TGTGCCAGCAGCCAAAACAGAGCCTCTCCTTACGAGCAGTACTTC. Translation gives CASSQNRASPYEQYF.

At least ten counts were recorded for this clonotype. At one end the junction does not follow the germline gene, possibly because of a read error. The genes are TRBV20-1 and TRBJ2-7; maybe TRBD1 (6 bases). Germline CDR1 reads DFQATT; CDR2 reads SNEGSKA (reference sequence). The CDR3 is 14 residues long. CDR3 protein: CSARDRTLSYEQYF. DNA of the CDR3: TGCAGTGCTCGAGACAGGACCCTCTCCTACGAGCAGTACTTC.

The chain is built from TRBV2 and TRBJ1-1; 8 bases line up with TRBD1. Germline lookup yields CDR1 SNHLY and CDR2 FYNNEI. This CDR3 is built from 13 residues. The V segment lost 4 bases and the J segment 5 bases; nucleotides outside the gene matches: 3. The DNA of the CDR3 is TGTGCCAGCAGTGGGCGGACAGGGACTGAAGCTTTCTTT. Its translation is CASSGRTGTEAFF. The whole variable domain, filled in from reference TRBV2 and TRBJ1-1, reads EPEVTQTPSHQVTQMGQEVILRCVPISNHLYFYWYRQILGQKVEFLVSFYNNEISEKSEIFDDQFSVERPDGSNFTLKIRSTKLEDSAMYFCASSGRTGTEAFFGQGTRLTVV.

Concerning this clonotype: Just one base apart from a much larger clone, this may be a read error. DNA for the CDR3: TGCGCCAGCAGCCAAGAGGTACGTGACTACGAGCAGTACTTC. Translated: CASSQEVRDYEQYF. V gene TRBV4-1 combines with J gene TRBJ2-7; unclear D gene. The germline V gene has CDR1 MGHRA and CDR2 YSYEKL. Trimming pared 0 bases from V and 3 bases from J, leaving 9 bases between. The CDR3 runs to 14 residues.

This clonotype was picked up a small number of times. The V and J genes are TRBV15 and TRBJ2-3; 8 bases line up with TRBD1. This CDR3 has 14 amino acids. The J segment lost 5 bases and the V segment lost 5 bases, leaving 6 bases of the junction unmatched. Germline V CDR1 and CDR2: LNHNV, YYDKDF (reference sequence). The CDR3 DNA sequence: TGTGCCACCAGCCAGGACAGGGTTATAGATACGCAGTATTTT. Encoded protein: CATSQDRVIDTQYF.